What follows are 20 T cell receptor beta chains derived from one specimen sequenced in a study of T cell responses to AZD1222 COVID-19 vaccine. The method was immunoSEQ multiplex PCR; TCRdb's version includes in-frame clones alone and lacks a portion of them. The repertoire holds some 200,000 clones, with just over 90% as singletons. The sample consisted of peripheral blood, taken 28 days after the second AZD1222 dose. These receptors were collected from an adult who received the AZD1222 COVID-19 vaccine.

The rearrangement links TRBV9 to TRBJ1-4, with TRBD1 identical over 7 bases. Germline V gene lookup returns CDR1 SGDLS and CDR2 YYNGEE. The CDR3 covers 16 residues. The V gene end was trimmed by 2 bases and the J gene end by 3 bases; junction bases not matched to a gene: 7. CDR3 nucleotides: TGTGCCAGCAGCGTTACAGGGACAGCAGCTAATGAAAAACTGTTTTTT. This gives the protein CASSVTGTAANEKLFF.

The chain has TRBV4-2 and TRBJ2-1; D is undetermined. Germline CDR1 LGHNA, CDR2 YNFKEQ. CDR3 length: 13 residues. Trimming stripped 5 bases from V and 5 bases from J, with 10 bases between. The CDR3 reads CASSGIPDNEQFF. The CDR3 nucleotides are TGTGCCAGCAGCGGAATCCCTGACAATGAGCAGTTCTTC.

The V and J genes are TRBV2 and TRBJ2-1; 8 bases fit TRBD2. This CDR3 is built from 15 residues. Germline lookup yields CDR1 SNHLY and CDR2 FYNNEI. V shed 7 bases, J shed 1 base, and the junction held 6 bases outside the gene matches. The CDR3 DNA follows: TGTGCCAGCACCCCGGGGGGGGGATCCTACAATGAGCAGTTCTTC. Its protein is CASTPGGGSYNEQFF.

This clone was seen a single time. The chain uses TRBV19 and TRBJ2-2, with no clear D. Trimming pared 5 bases from V and 2 bases from J, leaving 3 bases between. Germline V gene lookup returns CDR1 LNHDA and CDR2 SQIVND (reference sequence). This CDR3 spans 12 amino acids. Written as DNA, the CDR3 is TGTGCCAGTAGTCTTAACACCGGGGAGCTGTTTTTT. As protein: CASSLNTGELFF.

This clone occurred once. V is TRBV5-1 and J is TRBJ1-2, with D maybe TRBD1 (5 bases). The CDR3 consists of 15 residues. V lost 0 bases, J lost 0 bases, and 9 bases lay in between. Germline CDR1 SGHRS, CDR2 YFSETQ. The CDR3 sequence is CASSLGAGTNYGYTF. CDR3 nucleotides: TGCGCCAGCAGCTTGGGGGCAGGGACTAACTATGGCTACACCTTC.

The rearrangement uses TRBV11-2 and TRBJ1-6; D unresolved. CDR1 and CDR2 (germline): SGHAT, FQNNGV. CDR3 length equals 18 residues. Trimming took off 2 bases at V and 10 bases at J, with 24 bases between the two ends. CDR3 protein: CASSLYPPTGGSNSPLHF. The CDR3 nucleotides read TGTGCCAGCAGCTTATACCCTCCCACGGGAGGGAGTAACTCACCCCTCCACTTT.

The chain carries TRBV19 and TRBJ2-5; D ambiguous. Germline V gene sequence: CDR1 LNHDA, CDR2 SQIVND (reference sequence). There are 13 residues in the CDR3. Trimming cost V 4 bases and J 4 bases, with 10 bases left between them. The CDR3 sequence: CASSKGPGETQYF. CDR3 coding DNA: TGTGCCAGTAGTAAGGGTCCGGGAGAGACCCAGTACTTC.

The table lists this clone with a count of one. The CDR3 DNA sequence: TGTGCCAGCAGCACTGACAGGGGGCTCAACGAGCAGTACTTC. It specifies CASSTDRGLNEQYF. The gene calls are TRBV5-8 and TRBJ2-7; 10 bases are shared with TRBD1. The CDR3 has 14 amino acids. CDR1 and CDR2 from the germline V gene are SGHTS and YDEGEE. Trimming removed 4 bases from V and 5 bases from J; junction bases left unmatched: 6. Looking up the rest from reference TRBV5-8 and TRBJ2-7 gives the full variable domain: EAGVTQSPTHLIKTRGQQATLRCSPISGHTSVYWYQQALGLGLQFLLWYDEGEERNRGNFPPRFSGRQFPNYSSELNVNALELEDSALYLCASSTDRGLNEQYFGPGTRLTVT.

The chain couples TRBV21-1 to TRBJ2-7; the table gives TRBD1 as D, unverified against the DNA. TRBV21-1 is annotated as a pseudogene. The CDR3 totals 17 residues. The CDR3 protein is CASSLRTADRGSYEQYF. DNA of the CDR3: TGTGCCAGCAGCCTACGGACAGCGGACAGGGGGTCCTACGAGCAGTACTTC.

The J gene is TRBJ1-4, the V gene TRBV6-2 or TRBV6-3; the match to TRBD1 covers 7 bases. Trimming removed 4 bases from V and 13 bases from J; junction bases left unmatched: 9. The CDR3 totals 13 residues. Germline V gene sequence: CDR1 MNHEY, CDR2 SVGEGT. The CDR3 coding sequence is TGTGCCAGCAGTTCCCGACAGGGTCGGTTACTGTTTTTT. Protein product: CASSSRQGRLLFF.

The chain joins TRBV19 to TRBJ1-2, with 7 bases lining up with TRBD1. Germline trimming cut 3 bases from V and 4 bases from J; bases unmatched to any gene: 5. This CDR3 comprises 14 residues. Germline CDR1 reads LNHDA; CDR2 reads SQIVND (reference sequence). CDR3 coding DNA: TGTGCCAGTAGTATCGGACAGGCGGCCTATGGCTACACCTTC. Encoded protein: CASSIGQAAYGYTF.

The rearrangement links TRBV5-1 to TRBJ1-2; no clear D gene. The V gene lost 3 bases and the J gene lost 4 bases, with 13 bases spanning the gap. CDR1 is SGHRS, CDR2 YFSETQ, per germline. The CDR3 extends over 14 amino acids. CDR3 sequence (DNA): TGCGCCAGCAGCTCCAGGACGGATCTCTATGGCTACACCTTC. This translates into CASSSRTDLYGYTF. The complete variable domain, with remaining parts taken from reference TRBV5-1 and TRBJ1-2, reads KAGVTQTPRYLIKTRGQQVTLSCSPISGHRSVSWYQQTPGQGLQFLFEYFSETQRNKGNFPGRFSGRQFSNSRSEMNVSTLELGDSALYLCASSSRTDLYGYTFGSGTRLTVV.

CDR3 sequence: CASSLSRGSYEQYF. CDR3 DNA sequence: TGTGCCAGCAGCTTAAGTCGGGGCTCCTACGAGCAGTACTTC. The V and J genes are TRBV7-2 and TRBJ2-7, with D possibly matching TRBD2 (5 bases). The CDR3 sequence is 14 residues long. Trimming left V 2 bases short and J 0 bases short, with 8 bases between. Germline V gene lookup returns CDR1 SGHTA and CDR2 FQGNSA.

The rearrangement uses TRBV29-1 and TRBJ1-1; 8 bases fit TRBD1. The V gene's germline CDR1 is SQVTM and CDR2 ANQGSEA. This CDR3 contains 14 residues. V lost 7 bases and J lost 0; bases outside the gene matches: 7. CDR3 coding DNA: TGCAGCGCACCGGACAGGGTCATGAACACTGAAGCTTTCTTT. This gives the protein CSAPDRVMNTEAFF.

This chain joins TRBV6-5 and TRBJ2-5; 9 positions agree with TRBD2. Germline trimming cut 6 bases from V and 1 base from J; bases unmatched to any gene: 3. Germline CDR1 and CDR2: MNHEY and SVGAGI. There are 14 residues in the CDR3. The CDR3, as DNA: TGTGCCAGCAGCAGACTAGCGGCCCAAGAGACCCAGTACTTC. It specifies CASSRLAAQETQYF.

The chain couples TRBV4-1 to TRBJ1-1; D unclear. Trimming removed 0 bases from V and 1 base from J, with 12 bases in between. The CDR3 sequence is 16 residues long. CDR1 MGHRA and CDR2 YSYEKL come from the germline V gene. CDR3: CASSQDPGPGNTEAFF. The CDR3 DNA is TGCGCCAGCAGCCAAGACCCGGGCCCCGGGAACACTGAAGCTTTCTTT.

The chain uses TRBV7-9 and TRBJ1-3, with no clear D. The germline gives CDR1 SEHNR, CDR2 FQNEAQ (reference sequence). This CDR3 has 14 amino acids. Trimming left V 2 bases short and J 4 bases short, with 9 bases between. CDR3 protein: CASSLTISGNTIYF. The CDR3 DNA follows: TGTGCCAGCAGCTTAACAATATCGGGAAACACCATATATTTT.

The rearrangement links TRBV7-9 to TRBJ2-5; the D gene is possibly TRBD2 (6 bases). Looked up from germline, CDR1 is SEHNR and CDR2 is FQNEAQ (reference sequence). The CDR3 covers 15 residues. V was trimmed by 5 bases and J by 3 bases, leaving 16 bases between them. The CDR3 nucleotides read TGTGCCAGCAGCCCCCCGACTAGTTTAAAAGAGACCCAGTACTTC. Translated: CASSPPTSLKETQYF.

This chain uses TRBV15 with TRBJ2-3, with D uncertain. CDR1 LNHNV and CDR2 YYDKDF come from the germline V gene (reference sequence). The V and J ends lost 4 bases and 5 bases respectively, with 10 bases between them. The CDR3 is made up of 13 amino acids. CDR3 bases: TGTGCCACCAGCAAGCGTAGGATAGATACGCAGTATTTT. Protein sequence: CATSKRRIDTQYF. The full variable domain, its missing parts supplied by reference TRBV15 and TRBJ2-3, is DAMVIQNPRYQVTQFGKPVTLSCSQTLNHNVMYWYQQKSSQAPKLLFHYYDKDFNNEADTPDNFQSRRPNTSFCFLDIRSPGLGDTAMYLCATSKRRIDTQYFGPGTRLTVL.

The gene calls are TRBV6-8 and TRBJ1-4; 9 positions match TRBD1. The CDR3 is made up of 15 amino acids. Germline values: CDR1 MNHGY, CDR2 SAAAGT. Germline trimming cut 0 bases from V and 8 bases from J; bases unmatched to any gene: 4. The CDR3 spells CASSYSGQGSEKLFF. The CDR3 DNA reads TGTGCCAGCAGTTACTCGGGACAGGGATCGGAAAAACTGTTTTTT.